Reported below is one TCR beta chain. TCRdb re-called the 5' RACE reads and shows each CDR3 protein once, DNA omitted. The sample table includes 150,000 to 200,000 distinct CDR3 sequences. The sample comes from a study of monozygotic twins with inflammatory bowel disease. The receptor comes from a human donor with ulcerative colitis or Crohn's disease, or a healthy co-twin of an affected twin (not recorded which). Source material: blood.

CDR3 in amino acids: CASSWGGSLPYEQYF. This chain connects TRBV7-2 to TRBJ2-7; TCRdb picks TRBD1, but there is no DNA to check that call. CDR1 and CDR2 from the germline V gene are SGHTA and FQGNSA. This CDR3 is 15 amino acids long.